The 6 T cell receptor beta chains below were found in one sample sequenced in a study of cytomegalovirus exposure and HLA in healthy donors. Primers for the PCR totalled 60 Vbeta and 13 Jbeta. Data came from immunoSEQ multiplex PCR; TCRdb stores just in-frame clones and leaves some out. This repertoire shows about 270,000 clones, about nine tenths found once; its top ten account for roughly 4%. The sequenced sample was PBMCs. These TCRs come from a man aged 40-49 years in good health and CMV-seropositive.

V gene TRBV6-5 combines with J gene TRBJ1-1, with 7 bases aligning to TRBD1. The V and J ends lost 0 bases and 1 base, in that order; junction bases with no gene match: 2. Germline V gene lookup returns CDR1 MNHEY and CDR2 SVGAGI. The CDR3 length is 15 residues. Here the CDR3 reads CASSYSYRGNTEAFF. Here the CDR3 DNA reads TGTGCCAGCAGTTACTCGTACAGGGGGAACACTGAAGCTTTCTTT.

The chain employs TRBV5-4 and TRBJ1-1, with unresolved D. V lost 3 bases to trimming and J lost 5 bases, with 8 bases between them. The CDR3 has 12 residues. Germline values: CDR1 SGHNT, CDR2 YYREEE (reference sequence). As DNA, the CDR3 is TGTGCCAGCAGCTCCCAGGTGACTGAAGCTTTCTTT. As protein: CASSSQVTEAFF.

This clone was recorded only once. This chain links TRBV2 with TRBJ2-3; D unresolved. V was shortened by 10 bases and J by 4 bases, with 12 bases between the two germline ends. The CDR3 is made up of 12 amino acids. CDR1 is SNHLY and CDR2 is FYNNEI in the germline V gene. In nucleotides, the CDR3 is TGTGCCACCGAGCCCCCGGCAGATACGCAGTATTTT. Amino acids: CATEPPADTQYF. Complete variable domain (other parts from reference TRBV2 and TRBJ2-3): EPEVTQTPSHQVTQMGQEVILRCVPISNHLYFYWYRQILGQKVEFLVSFYNNEISEKSEIFDDQFSVERPDGSNFTLKIRSTKLEDSAMYFCATEPPADTQYFGPGTRLTVL.

The genes are TRBV27 and TRBJ2-7; 8 bases align to TRBD1. With 5 bases clipped from V and 1 base from J, the junction kept 10 bases outside the gene matches. Germline CDR1 and CDR2: MNHEY and SMNVEV (reference sequence). The CDR3 spans 16 residues. Here the CDR3 reads CASSPRQGRASYEQYF. As DNA, the CDR3 is TGTGCCAGCAGTCCCCGACAGGGGCGAGCTTCCTACGAGCAGTACTTC.

J is TRBJ2-5 and V is TRBV6-5, with D perhaps TRBD1 (5 bases). This CDR3 comprises 13 residues. V dropped 4 bases and J dropped 5 bases, with 11 bases sitting between them. Germline V lookup: CDR1 MNHEY, CDR2 SVGAGI. The CDR3 reads CASSSGQLETQYF. CDR3 nucleotide sequence: TGTGCCAGCAGTTCAGGGCAATTGGAGACCCAGTACTTC.

The CDR3 DNA is TGTGCCAGAAGCTTGCCCCGGCCTAGCGGGAGAGGTGAGACCCAGTACTTC. This gives the protein CARSLPRPSGRGETQYF. The rearrangement links TRBV5-3 to TRBJ2-5; 10 bases are a match to TRBD2. TRBV5-3 is assigned to the ORF class and has an uncertain function. This CDR3 comprises 17 residues. V trimming: 1 base; J trimming: 5 bases; junction bases outside the gene matches: 11.